The 16 T cell receptor beta chains in this list originate from one sample, sequenced in a study of T cell responses to AZD1222 COVID-19 vaccine (dated by TCRdb to about 2021). Libraries were built with the immunoSEQ multiplex PCR assay. TCRdb limited this immuneACCESS table to in-frame rearrangements with V and J called. A share of clones is missing; checked studies link under half to unresolved V genes, and the rest is unexplained. A total of about 99,000 clones appear in this sample, approximately 91% of them only once. Of the sample, about 17% is held by the ten largest clones. The meaning of the sample's time point label: baseline before first vaccination. The specimen was peripheral blood, collected on day 0 of AZD1222 vaccination. These receptors were taken from an adult in good health.

The chain couples TRBV5-1 to TRBJ1-1, with 7 bases fitting TRBD1. This CDR3 has 15 residues. Per germline, CDR1 SGHRS and CDR2 YFSETQ. The V gene end was trimmed by 2 bases and the J gene end by 1 base; junction bases not matched to a gene: 5. The CDR3 here is CASSFRGQENTEAFF. CDR3 in DNA: TGCGCCAGCAGCTTTAGGGGGCAGGAGAACACTGAAGCTTTCTTT.

The V call is TRBV9, the J call TRBJ1-1, with TRBD1 matching 10 bases. With V trimmed by 0 bases and J by 6 bases, 17 bases remained unmatched. Germline loops: CDR1 SGDLS, CDR2 YYNGEE. The CDR3 is 19 residues long. In DNA, the CDR3 is TGTGCCAGCAGCGTAGCCGCGACCGGGACAGGGGCGTCTAAGGCTGAAGCTTTCTTT. It specifies CASSVAATGTGASKAEAFF.

V is TRBV5-1 and J is TRBJ1-1, with TRBD1 as a possible D gene (6 bases). Germline lookup yields CDR1 SGHRS and CDR2 YFSETQ. Trimming left V 0 bases short and J 5 bases short, with 11 bases between. The CDR3 extends over 14 amino acids. The CDR3 DNA sequence: TGCGCCAGCAGCTTGGTTCCACAGGGAACTGAAGCTTTCTTT. It encodes CASSLVPQGTEAFF. The full variable domain, rest sourced from reference TRBV5-1 and TRBJ1-1, is KAGVTQTPRYLIKTRGQQVTLSCSPISGHRSVSWYQQTPGQGLQFLFEYFSETQRNKGNFPGRFSGRQFSNSRSEMNVSTLELGDSALYLCASSLVPQGTEAFFGQGTRLTVV.

The V gene is TRBV12-5, the J gene TRBJ1-1; 7 bases agree with TRBD1. With V trimmed by 3 bases and J by 1 base, 2 bases remained unmatched. Germline lookup yields CDR1 LGHNT and CDR2 FRNRAP. CDR3 length: 14 residues. The CDR3 loop is CASGFRQGNTEAFF. CDR3 DNA: TGTGCTAGTGGTTTCCGACAGGGGAACACTGAAGCTTTCTTT.

The chain links TRBV2 to TRBJ1-4; no clear D gene. Looked up from germline, CDR1 is SNHLY and CDR2 is FYNNEI. This CDR3 region has 15 residues. V dropped 4 bases and J dropped 7 bases, with 16 bases sitting between them. The CDR3 here is CASSGSGSLGEKLFF. CDR3 nucleotides: TGTGCCAGCAGTGGTTCGGGCAGCCTCGGTGAAAAACTGTTTTTT.

This sequence joins TRBV6-5 and TRBJ1-6; 7 bases line up with TRBD1. The CDR3 spans 16 residues. Per germline, CDR1 MNHEY and CDR2 SVGAGI. V shed 4 bases, J shed 8 bases, and the junction held 11 bases outside the gene matches. In DNA, the CDR3 is TGTGCCAGCAGTTTTCTTGGCGGGACAGAAGATTCACCCCTCCACTTT. It codes for CASSFLGGTEDSPLHF.

The V call is TRBV18, the J call TRBJ2-7; TRBD1 matches at 7 bases. The CDR3 is made up of 16 amino acids. The germline CDR1 and CDR2 sequences are KGHSH and LQKENI. Germline trimming cut 1 base from V and 6 bases from J; bases unmatched to any gene: 12. CDR3: CASSPRSGGSSGEQYF. The DNA of the CDR3 is TGTGCCAGCTCACCACGGTCAGGGGGATCCTCGGGCGAGCAGTACTTC.

The genes are TRBV18 and TRBJ1-1; D call uncertain. V was trimmed by 7 bases and J by 3 bases, leaving 12 bases between them. The length of the CDR3 is 13 residues. Germline CDR1 reads KGHSH; CDR2 reads LQKENI. This chain's CDR3 is CASFRDIDTEAFF. CDR3 in DNA: TGTGCCAGCTTCCGGGATATTGACACTGAAGCTTTCTTT.

The chain recombines TRBV11-2 with TRBJ2-7; 9 nucleotides align to TRBD1. CDR3 size: 18 residues. With V trimmed by 0 bases and J by 5 bases, 14 bases remained unmatched. The germline V gene encodes CDR1 SGHAT and CDR2 FQNNGV. CDR3 sequence reads: CASSLDLILGTGTHEQYF. The CDR3 region has the DNA TGTGCCAGCAGCTTAGATCTAATCCTGGGGACAGGGACCCACGAGCAGTACTTC.

The gene calls are TRBV6-2 or TRBV6-3 and TRBJ2-1; no reliable D call. The CDR3 runs to 14 residues. In germline, CDR1 is MNHEY, CDR2 SVGEGT. V was pared by 5 bases and J by 2 bases, with 10 bases between. Here the CDR3 DNA reads TGTGCCAGCAGTCTAATAGGCCCCTACAATGAGCAGTTCTTC. This codes for CASSLIGPYNEQFF.

This chain connects TRBV6-5 to TRBJ1-1; 7 bases fit TRBD1. CDR1 is MNHEY and CDR2 is SVGAGI in the germline V gene. The V and J ends lost 1 base and 4 bases, in that order; junction bases with no gene match: 6. The CDR3 loop spans 15 amino acids. The CDR3 loop reads CASSYWTGRSTEAFF. Written as DNA, the CDR3 is TGTGCCAGCAGTTACTGGACAGGTCGCAGCACTGAAGCTTTCTTT.

J is TRBJ1-1 and V is TRBV3-1 (or the pseudogene TRBV3-2); 8 nucleotides align to TRBD1. The CDR3 spans 14 residues. J gave up 5 bases and V 2 bases, and 4 bases lay outside the gene matches. Germline-derived CDR1 and CDR2 are LGHDT and YNNKEL (reference sequence). CDR3 nucleotide sequence: TGTGCCAGCAGCCAACTCACAGGGGGGACTGAAGCTTTCTTT. Amino acids: CASSQLTGGTEAFF.

The genes are TRBV7-6 and TRBJ1-5; perhaps TRBD1 as D (5 bases). The V end lost 5 bases, the J end lost 2 bases, and 10 bases lay between the germline ends. Looked up from germline, CDR1 is SGHVS and CDR2 is FNYEAQ. The length of the CDR3 is 14 residues. The CDR3 DNA reads TGTGCCAGCAGCGGGTTGGGGGGCAATCAGCCCCAGCATTTT. Translated, it gives CASSGLGGNQPQHF.

The chain carries TRBV7-2 and TRBJ2-3, with 11 bases lining up with TRBD2. The CDR3 runs 15 residues. Germline lookup yields CDR1 SGHTA and CDR2 FQGNSA. After removal of 5 bases from V and 3 bases from J, the junction contained 4 bases not matched to a gene. CDR3 protein: CASSPWTSGTDTQYF. The CDR3 DNA sequence: TGTGCCAGCAGCCCCTGGACTAGCGGGACAGATACGCAGTATTTT.

This chain links TRBV7-6 with TRBJ1-1; no reliable D call. Germline V gene data show CDR1 as SGHVS and CDR2 as FNYEAQ. The CDR3 is 16 residues long. Deletions cut 2 bases from V and 0 bases from J, with 13 bases between. CDR3: CASSLFGGSLNTEAFF. DNA for the CDR3: TGTGCCAGCAGCTTATTTGGAGGGTCCTTGAACACTGAAGCTTTCTTT.

V and J are TRBV2 and TRBJ2-7, with D perhaps matching TRBD1 (5 bases). V dropped 8 bases and J dropped 5 bases, with 16 bases sitting between them. Germline-derived CDR1 and CDR2 are SNHLY and FYNNEI. The CDR3 has 13 residues. CDR3 loop: CASLKRGAHEQYF. The CDR3 DNA follows: TGTGCCAGCTTAAAAAGGGGCGCGCACGAGCAGTACTTC.